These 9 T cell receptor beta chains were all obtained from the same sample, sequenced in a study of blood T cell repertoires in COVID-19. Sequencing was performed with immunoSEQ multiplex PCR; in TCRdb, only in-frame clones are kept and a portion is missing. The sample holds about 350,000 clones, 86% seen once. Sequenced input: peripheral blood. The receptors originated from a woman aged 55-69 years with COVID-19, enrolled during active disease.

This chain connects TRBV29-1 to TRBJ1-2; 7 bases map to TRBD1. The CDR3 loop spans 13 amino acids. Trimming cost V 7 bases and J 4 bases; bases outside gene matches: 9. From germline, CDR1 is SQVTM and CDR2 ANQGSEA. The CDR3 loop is CSAVGGASYGYTF. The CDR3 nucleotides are TGCAGCGCAGTAGGGGGCGCTAGCTATGGCTACACCTTC.

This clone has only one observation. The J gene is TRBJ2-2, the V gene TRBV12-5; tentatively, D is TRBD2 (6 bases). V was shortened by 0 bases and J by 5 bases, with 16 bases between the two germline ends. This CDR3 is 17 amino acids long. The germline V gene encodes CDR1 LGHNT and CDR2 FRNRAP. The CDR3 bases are TGTGCTAGTGGTTTGGTCTTTGGGGCCCGGGGGACCGGGGAGCTGTTTTTT. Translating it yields CASGLVFGARGTGELFF.

CDR3 residues: CASSSRGGVNEQFF. The CDR3 DNA reads as TGTGCCAGCAGTTCTCGCGGGGGGGTCAATGAGCAGTTCTTC. The rearrangement uses TRBV6-6 and TRBJ2-1; 9 nucleotides align to TRBD2. This CDR3 is built from 14 residues. J gave up 6 bases and V 4 bases, and 4 bases lay outside the gene matches. Germline-derived CDR1 and CDR2 are MNHNY and SVGAGI (reference sequence).

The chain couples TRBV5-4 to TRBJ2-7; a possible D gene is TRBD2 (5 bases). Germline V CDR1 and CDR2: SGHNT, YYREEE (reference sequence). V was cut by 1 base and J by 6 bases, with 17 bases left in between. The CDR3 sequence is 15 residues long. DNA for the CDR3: TGTGCCAGCAGCTTGCGTAGCGTTTCAAGGAGCGAGCAGTACTTC. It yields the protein CASSLRSVSRSEQYF.

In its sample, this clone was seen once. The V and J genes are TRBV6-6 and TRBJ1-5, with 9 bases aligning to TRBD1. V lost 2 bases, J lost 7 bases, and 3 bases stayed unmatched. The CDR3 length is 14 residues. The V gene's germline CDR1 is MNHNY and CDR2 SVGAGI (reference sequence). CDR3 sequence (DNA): TGTGCCAGCAGTTACGGGACAGGGACCCAGCCCCAGCATTTT. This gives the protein CASSYGTGTQPQHF.

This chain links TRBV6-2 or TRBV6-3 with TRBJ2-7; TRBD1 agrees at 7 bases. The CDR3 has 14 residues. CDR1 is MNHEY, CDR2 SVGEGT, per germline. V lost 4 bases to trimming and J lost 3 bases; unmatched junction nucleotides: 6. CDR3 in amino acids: CASSSPTGRYEQYF. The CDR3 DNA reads TGTGCCAGCAGTTCCCCGACAGGGCGCTACGAGCAGTACTTC.

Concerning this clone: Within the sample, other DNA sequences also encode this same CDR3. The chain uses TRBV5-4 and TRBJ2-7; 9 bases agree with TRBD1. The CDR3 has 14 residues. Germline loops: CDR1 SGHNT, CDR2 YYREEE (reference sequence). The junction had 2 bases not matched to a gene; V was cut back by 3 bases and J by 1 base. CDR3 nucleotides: TGTGCCAGCAGCTCGGGGACAGGGTCCTACGAGCAGTACTTC. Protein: CASSSGTGSYEQYF. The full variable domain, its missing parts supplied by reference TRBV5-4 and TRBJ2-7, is ETGVTQSPTHLIKTRGQQVTLRCSSQSGHNTVSWYQQALGQGPQFIFQYYREEENGRGNFPPRFSGLQFPNYSSELNVNALELDDSALYLCASSSGTGSYEQYFGPGTRLTVT.

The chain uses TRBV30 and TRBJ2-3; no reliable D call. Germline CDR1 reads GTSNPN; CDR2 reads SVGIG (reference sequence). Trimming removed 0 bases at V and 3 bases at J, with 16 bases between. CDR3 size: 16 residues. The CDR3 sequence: CAWSVGVALDTDTQYF. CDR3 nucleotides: TGTGCCTGGAGTGTAGGAGTAGCTCTCGATACAGATACGCAGTATTTT.

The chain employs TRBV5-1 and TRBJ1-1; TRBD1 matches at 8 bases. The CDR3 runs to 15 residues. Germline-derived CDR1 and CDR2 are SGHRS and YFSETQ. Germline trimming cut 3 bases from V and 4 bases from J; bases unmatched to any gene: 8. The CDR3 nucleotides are TGCGCCAGCAGCTCGACGGACAGGGTCGGCACTGAAGCTTTCTTT. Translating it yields CASSSTDRVGTEAFF. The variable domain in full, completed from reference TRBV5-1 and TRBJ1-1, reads KAGVTQTPRYLIKTRGQQVTLSCSPISGHRSVSWYQQTPGQGLQFLFEYFSETQRNKGNFPGRFSGRQFSNSRSEMNVSTLELGDSALYLCASSSTDRVGTEAFFGQGTRLTVV.